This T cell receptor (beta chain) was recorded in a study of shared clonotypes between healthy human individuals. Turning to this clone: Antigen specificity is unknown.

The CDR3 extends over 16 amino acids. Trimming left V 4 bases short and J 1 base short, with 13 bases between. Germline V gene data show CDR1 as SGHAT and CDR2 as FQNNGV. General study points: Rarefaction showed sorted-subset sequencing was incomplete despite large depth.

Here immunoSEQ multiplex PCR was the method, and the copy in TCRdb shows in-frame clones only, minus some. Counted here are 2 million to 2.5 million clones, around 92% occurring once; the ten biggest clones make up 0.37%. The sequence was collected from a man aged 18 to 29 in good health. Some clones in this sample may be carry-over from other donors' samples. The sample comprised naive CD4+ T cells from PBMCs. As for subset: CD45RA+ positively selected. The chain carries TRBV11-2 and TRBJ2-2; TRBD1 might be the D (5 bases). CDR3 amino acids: CASSSSGKWNTGELFF. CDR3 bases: TGTGCCAGCAGCTCCTCAGGGAAGTGGAACACCGGGGAGCTGTTTTTT.